This T cell receptor (beta chain) was recorded in a study of response to subunit inactivated influenza vaccine. Using its own MiXCR run on the RT-PCR reads, TCRdb lists one record per CDR3 protein. In the table there are 450,000 to 550,000 distinct CDR3 sequences, over 25% of which are singletons. This clonotype was detected only a few times. The sample consisted of CD4+ T cells sorted from PBMCs, taken around 5 days after vaccination. The source is a man between 45 and 60 years old who received an inactivated influenza vaccine.

The CDR3 coding sequence is TGTGCCAGCAGCCCGCCCGGTACCGGGGAGCTGTTTTTT. Protein sequence: CASSPPGTGELFF. The V call is TRBV7-2, the J call TRBJ2-2; the D is unclear. The germline V gene encodes CDR1 SGHTA and CDR2 FQGNSA. V lost 5 bases to trimming and J lost 5 bases, with 9 bases between them. The CDR3 is 13 residues long. Based on the CDR3 plus reference TRBV7-2 and TRBJ2-2, the full variable domain is GAGVSQSPSNKVTEKGKDVELRCDPISGHTALYWYRQSLGQGLEFLIYFQGNSAPDKSGLPSDRFSAERTGGSVSTLTIQRTQQEDSAVYLCASSPPGTGELFFGEGSRLTVL.